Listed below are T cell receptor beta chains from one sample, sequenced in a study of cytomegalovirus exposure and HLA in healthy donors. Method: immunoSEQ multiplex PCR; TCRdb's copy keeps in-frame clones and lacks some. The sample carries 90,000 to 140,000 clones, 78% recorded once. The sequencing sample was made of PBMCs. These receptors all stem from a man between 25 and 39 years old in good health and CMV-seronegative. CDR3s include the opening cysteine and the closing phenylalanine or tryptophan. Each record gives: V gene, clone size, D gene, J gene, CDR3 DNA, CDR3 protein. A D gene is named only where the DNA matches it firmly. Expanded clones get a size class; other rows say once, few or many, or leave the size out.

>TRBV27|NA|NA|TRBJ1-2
TGTGCCAGCAGACAGGGTGGACCATATGGCTACACCTTC
CASRQGGPYGYTF
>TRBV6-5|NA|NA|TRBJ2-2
TGTGCCAGCAGTAAACTAAGTGGGGAGCTGTTTTTT
CASSKLSGELFF
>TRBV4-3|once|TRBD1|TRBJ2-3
TGCGCCAGCAGCCACCAGGGGGCTCCCACAGATACGCAGTATTTT
CASSHQGAPTDTQYF
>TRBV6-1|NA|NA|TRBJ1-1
TGTGCCAGCAGTGAAGTCAGGGTACCCTCGGAAGCTTTCTTT
CASSEVRVPSEAFF
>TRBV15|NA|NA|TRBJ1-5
TGTGCCACCAGCAGAGAATTCGAGAATCAGCCCCAGCATTTT
CATSREFENQPQHF
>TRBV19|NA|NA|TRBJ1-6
TGTGCCAGTAGTGCAACCAGGGTGGGGCGAGATTCACCCCTCCACTTT
CASSATRVGRDSPLHF
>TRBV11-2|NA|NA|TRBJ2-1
TGTGCCAGCAGCTTATTTTCAGGATCCTACAATGAGCAGTTCTTC
CASSLFSGSYNEQFF
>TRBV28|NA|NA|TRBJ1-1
TGTGCCAGCAGTTTCCCTCAATTGGGGGGCACTGAAGCTTTCTTT
CASSFPQLGGTEAFF
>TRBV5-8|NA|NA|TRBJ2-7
TGTGCCAGCACTCTTGGGATTTCGCGGGCTGGCGACGAGCAGTACTTC
CASTLGISRAGDEQYF
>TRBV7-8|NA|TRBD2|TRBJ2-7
TGTGCCAGCAGCTTAGATCGGTTAGCGGGGGTAACATACGAGCAGTACTTC
CASSLDRLAGVTYEQYF
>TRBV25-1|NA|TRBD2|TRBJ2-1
TGTGCCAGCAGTGAAGAGCGGGGGGCATACACACTCCACTATGAGCAGTTCTTC
CASSEERGAYTLHYEQFF
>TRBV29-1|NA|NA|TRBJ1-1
TGCAGCGTTGAAGATTCGGGGGGGACCATGAACACTGAAGCTTTCTTT
CSVEDSGGTMNTEAFF
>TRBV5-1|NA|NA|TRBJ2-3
TGCGCCAGCAGCTTTAGGACTACCACCACAGATACGCAGTATTTT
CASSFRTTTTDTQYF
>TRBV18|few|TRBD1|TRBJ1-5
TGTGCCAGCTCGTCGACAGGGGCCATCGGTCAGCCCCAGCATTTT
CASSSTGAIGQPQHF
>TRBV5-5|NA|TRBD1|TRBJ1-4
TGTGCCAGCAGCGAATGGGACAGCCTTAATGAAAAACTGTTTTTT
CASSEWDSLNEKLFF
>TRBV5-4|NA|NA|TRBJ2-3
TGTGCCAGCAGCTTACAAACGGGACAAGTCTTACTCACAGATACGCAGTATTTT
CASSLQTGQVLLTDTQYF
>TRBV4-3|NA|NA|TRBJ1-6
TGCGCCAGCAGCCAATTCGAGGGTTCCTATAATTCACCCCTCCACTTT
CASSQFEGSYNSPLHF
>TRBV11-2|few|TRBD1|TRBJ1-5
TGTGCCAGCACCGAAGGTGGGACAGGGAATCAGCCCCAGCATTTT
CASTEGGTGNQPQHF
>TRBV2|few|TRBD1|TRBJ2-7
TGTGCCAGCAGAGCCGGGACAGGGTACTACGAGCAGTACTTC
CASRAGTGYYEQYF
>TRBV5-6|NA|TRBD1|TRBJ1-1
TGTGCCAGCAGCTTGGTGGGGACAGGGGCCCTTTACACTGAAGCTTTCTTT
CASSLVGTGALYTEAFF
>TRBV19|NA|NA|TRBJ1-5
TGTGCCAGTAGTATGGCGGGGATTAGCAATCAGCCCCAGCATTTT
CASSMAGISNQPQHF
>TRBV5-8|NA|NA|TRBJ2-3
TGTGCCAGCAGCCTTGGTATGAGTAGGGAGACAGATACGCAGTATTTT
CASSLGMSRETDTQYF
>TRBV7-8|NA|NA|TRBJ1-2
TGTGCCAGCAGCTCGACGGACACCTACTATGGCTACACCTTC
CASSSTDTYYGYTF
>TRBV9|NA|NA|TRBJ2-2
TGTGCCAGCAGCGTTAGCGGTGGGAGGAACACCGGGGAGCTGTTTTTT
CASSVSGGRNTGELFF
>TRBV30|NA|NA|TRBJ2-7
TGTGCCTGGACCGAGGACTACTCCTACGAGCAGTACTTC
CAWTEDYSYEQYF
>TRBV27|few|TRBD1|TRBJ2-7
TGTGCCAGCAGTACAGGGGGCTTGGACTACGAGCAGTACTTC
CASSTGGLDYEQYF
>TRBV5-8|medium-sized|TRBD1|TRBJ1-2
TGTGCCAGCAGCATAGAACAGGGGACCCATGGCTACACCTTC
CASSIEQGTHGYTF
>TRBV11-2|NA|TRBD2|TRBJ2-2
TGTGCCAGCAGCCCGCCGGGACTAGCGATCGGGGAGCTGTTTTTT
CASSPPGLAIGELFF
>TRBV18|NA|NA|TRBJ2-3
TGTGCCAGCTCACCCCCAACCGAGCCAGATACGCAGTATTTT
CASSPPTEPDTQYF
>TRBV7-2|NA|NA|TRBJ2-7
TGTGCCAGCAGCCCTGCGGGGTTGGCGTACTTC
CASSPAGLAYF
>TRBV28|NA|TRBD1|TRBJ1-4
TGTGCCAGCAGGGACAGGGTACGGGAAAAACTGTTTTTT
CASRDRVREKLFF
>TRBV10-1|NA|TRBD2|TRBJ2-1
TGCGCCAGCAGTGAGTCTGTGGTCACTAGCGGGAGGAATGAGCAGTTCTTC
CASSESVVTSGRNEQFF
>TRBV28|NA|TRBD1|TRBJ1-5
TGTGCCACCACACCCCCAAAGACAGGGTATGATCAGCCCCAGCATTTT
CATTPPKTGYDQPQHF
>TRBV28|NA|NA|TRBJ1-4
TGTGCCAGCAGGAAGAGGTTCGGTGAAAAACTGTTTTTT
CASRKRFGEKLFF
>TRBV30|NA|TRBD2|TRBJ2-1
TGTGCCTGGAAGGGACTAGCGAGTGAGCAGTTCTTC
CAWKGLASEQFF
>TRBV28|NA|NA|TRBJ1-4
TGTGCCAGCCTCCCTGGGTGGGGCAGAACTAATGAAAAACTGTTTTTT
CASLPGWGRTNEKLFF
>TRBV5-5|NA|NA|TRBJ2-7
TGTGCCAGCAGCTGGACCGGGACAACCTACGAGCAGTACTTC
CASSWTGTTYEQYF
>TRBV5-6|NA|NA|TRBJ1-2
TGTGCCAGCAGCCCCTTCGACAGAGGATCTGGCTACACCTTC
CASSPFDRGSGYTF
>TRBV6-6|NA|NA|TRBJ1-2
TGTGCCAGCAGTTACTCCCCGGGTCCTAACTATGGCTACACCTTC
CASSYSPGPNYGYTF
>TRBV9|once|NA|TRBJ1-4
TGTGCCAGCAGCGTAGGGGAGACAACTAATGAAAAACTGTTTTTT
CASSVGETTNEKLFF
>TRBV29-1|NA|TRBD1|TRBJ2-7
TGCAGCTTCTTACAGGGGCCCGAGCAGTACTTC
CSFLQGPEQYF
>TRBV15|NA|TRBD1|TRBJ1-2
TGTGCCACCAGCAGAGAACTCAAACAGGGGGCGGGTGGCTACACCTTC
CATSRELKQGAGGYTF
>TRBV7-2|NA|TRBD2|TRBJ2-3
TGTGCCAGCAGCACGGGACTAGCGGGGGGAGCGGATACGCAGTATTTT
CASSTGLAGGADTQYF
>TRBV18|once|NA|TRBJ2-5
TGTGCCAGCTCACCTACGGGGAGGGAGACCCAGTACTTC
CASSPTGRETQYF
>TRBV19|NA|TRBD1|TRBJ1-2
TGTGCAACCAGGACAGGGTCTAACTATGGCTACACCTTC
CATRTGSNYGYTF
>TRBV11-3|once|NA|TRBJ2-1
TGTGCCAGCAGCTCGGGCAGGGGTCTCAATGAGCAGTTCTTC
CASSSGRGLNEQFF
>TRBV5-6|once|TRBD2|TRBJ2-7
TGTGCCAGCAGCTTCGGGGGGTCGTACGAGCAGTACTTC
CASSFGGSYEQYF
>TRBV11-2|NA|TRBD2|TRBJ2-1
TGTGCCAGTAGGCGGGGACTAGCGGGAGAGGGCTCCTACAATGAGCAGTTCTTC
CASRRGLAGEGSYNEQFF
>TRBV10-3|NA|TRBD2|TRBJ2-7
TGTGCCATCAGGGAAGCAGCTCTAGCGGGAGCCTACGAGCAGTACTTC
CAIREAALAGAYEQYF
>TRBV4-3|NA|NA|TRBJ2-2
TGCGCCAGCAGCCCACAGGGTTTAAACACCGGGGAGCTGTTTTTT
CASSPQGLNTGELFF
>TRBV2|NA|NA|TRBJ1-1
TGTGCCACCAACAGGGAGTTGAAAACTGAAGCTTTCTTT
CATNRELKTEAFF
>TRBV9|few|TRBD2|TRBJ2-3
TGTGCCAGCAGCGGGGGACTAGCGGGAGAGGATACGCAGTATTTT
CASSGGLAGEDTQYF
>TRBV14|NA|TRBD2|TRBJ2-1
TGTGCCAGCAGCCAAGATCCATCCGGGAGGGACCCCTACAATGAGCAGTTCTTC
CASSQDPSGRDPYNEQFF
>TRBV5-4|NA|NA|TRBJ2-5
TGTGCCAGCAGCTTGCAGGGTTCCTACGGGCAGTACTTC
CASSLQGSYGQYF
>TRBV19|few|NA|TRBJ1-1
TGTGCCAGTAGTATAGGGCCGATGAACACTGAAGCTTTCTTT
CASSIGPMNTEAFF